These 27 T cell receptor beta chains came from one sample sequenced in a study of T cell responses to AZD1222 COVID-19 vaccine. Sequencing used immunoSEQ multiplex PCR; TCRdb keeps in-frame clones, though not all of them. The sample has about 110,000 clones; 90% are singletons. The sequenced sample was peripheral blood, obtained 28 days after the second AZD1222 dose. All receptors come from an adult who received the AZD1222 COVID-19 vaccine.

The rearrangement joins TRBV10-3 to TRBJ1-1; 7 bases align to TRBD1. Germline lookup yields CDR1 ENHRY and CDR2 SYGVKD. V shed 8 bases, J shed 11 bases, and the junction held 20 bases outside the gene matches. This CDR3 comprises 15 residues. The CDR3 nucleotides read TGTGCCATCGGGCTTACCGGGACAGAGGGAACAGGGGCTTTCTTT. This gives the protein CAIGLTGTEGTGAFF.

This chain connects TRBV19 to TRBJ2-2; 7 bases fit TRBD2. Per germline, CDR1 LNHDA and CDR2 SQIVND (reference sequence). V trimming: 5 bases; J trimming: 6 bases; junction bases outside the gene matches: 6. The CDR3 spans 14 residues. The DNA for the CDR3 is TGTGCCAGTAGTGTCCGACGGGGGGCCGGGGAGCTGTTTTTT. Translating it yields CASSVRRGAGELFF.

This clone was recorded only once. For the CDR3, the DNA is TGTGCCAGCAGTTACTCGTCTGGGGATACGCAGTATTTT. This translates into CASSYSSGDTQYF. V is TRBV6-5 and J is TRBJ2-3; D gene unclear. V was trimmed by 0 bases and J by 6 bases, leaving 7 bases between them. The CDR3 has 13 amino acids. The V gene's germline CDR1 is MNHEY and CDR2 SVGAGI.

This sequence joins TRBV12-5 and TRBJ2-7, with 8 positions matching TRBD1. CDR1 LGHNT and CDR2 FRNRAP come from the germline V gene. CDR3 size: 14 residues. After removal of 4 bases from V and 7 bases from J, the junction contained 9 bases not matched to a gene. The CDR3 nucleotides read TGTGCTAGTGGTTCGGACAGGGCCCCTTGGGAGCAGTACTTC. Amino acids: CASGSDRAPWEQYF.

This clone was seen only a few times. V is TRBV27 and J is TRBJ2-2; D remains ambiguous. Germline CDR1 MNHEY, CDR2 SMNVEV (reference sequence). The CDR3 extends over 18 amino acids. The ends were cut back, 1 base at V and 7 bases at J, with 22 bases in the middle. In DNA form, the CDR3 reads TGTGCCAGCAGTTTATTAGGTGTCTCTGGTAGAAATCACGGGGAGCTGTTTTTT. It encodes CASSLLGVSGRNHGELFF.

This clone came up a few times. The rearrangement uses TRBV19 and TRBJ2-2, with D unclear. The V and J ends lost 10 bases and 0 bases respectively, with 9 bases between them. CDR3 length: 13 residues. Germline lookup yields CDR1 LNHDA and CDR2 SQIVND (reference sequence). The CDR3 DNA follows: TGTGCCACCCCGGGTCCGAACACCGGGGAGCTGTTTTTT. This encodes CATPGPNTGELFF. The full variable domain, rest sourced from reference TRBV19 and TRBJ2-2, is DGGITQSPKYLFRKEGQNVTLSCEQNLNHDAMYWYRQDPGQGLRLIYYSQIVNDFQKGDIAEGYSVSREKKESFPLTVTSAQKNPTAFYLCATPGPNTGELFFGEGSRLTVL.

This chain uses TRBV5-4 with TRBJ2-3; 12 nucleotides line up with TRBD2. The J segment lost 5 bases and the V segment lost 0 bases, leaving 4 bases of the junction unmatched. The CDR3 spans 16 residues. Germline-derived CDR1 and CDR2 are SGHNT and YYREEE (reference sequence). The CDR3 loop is CASSLGLAGAGDTQYF. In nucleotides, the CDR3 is TGTGCCAGCAGCTTGGGACTAGCGGGGGCTGGAGATACGCAGTATTTT.

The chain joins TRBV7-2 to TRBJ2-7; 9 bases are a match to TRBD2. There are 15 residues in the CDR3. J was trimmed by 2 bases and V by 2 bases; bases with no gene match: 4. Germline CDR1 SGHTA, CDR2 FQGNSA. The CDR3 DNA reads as TGTGCCAGCAGCTTAACGGCGGGGGGGACCTACGAGCAGTACTTC. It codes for CASSLTAGGTYEQYF.

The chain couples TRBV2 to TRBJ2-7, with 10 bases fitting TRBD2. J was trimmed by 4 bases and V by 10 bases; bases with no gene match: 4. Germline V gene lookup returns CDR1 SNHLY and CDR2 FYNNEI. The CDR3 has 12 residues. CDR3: CATLAGNYEQYF. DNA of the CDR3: TGTGCCACACTAGCGGGGAATTACGAGCAGTACTTC.

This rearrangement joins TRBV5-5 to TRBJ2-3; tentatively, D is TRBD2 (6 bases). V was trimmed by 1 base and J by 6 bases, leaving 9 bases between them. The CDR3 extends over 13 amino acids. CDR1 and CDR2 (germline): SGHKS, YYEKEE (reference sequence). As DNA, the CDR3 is TGTGCCAGCAGCTTGTGGGGAGGTGATACGCAGTATTTT. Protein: CASSLWGGDTQYF.

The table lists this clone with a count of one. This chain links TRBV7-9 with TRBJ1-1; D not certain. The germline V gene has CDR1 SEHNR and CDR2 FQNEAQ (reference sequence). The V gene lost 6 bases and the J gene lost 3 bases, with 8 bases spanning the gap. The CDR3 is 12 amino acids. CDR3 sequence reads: CASSRTDTEAFF. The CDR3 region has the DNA TGTGCCAGCAGTCGTACAGACACTGAAGCTTTCTTT.

In DNA form, the CDR3 reads TGTGCCAGCAGCACCAGGGACAGCAGGTTTAGGAATGAGCAGTTCTTC. The encoded protein is CASSTRDSRFRNEQFF. The genes are TRBV9 and TRBJ2-1; TRBD1 aligns across 7 bases. This CDR3 contains 16 residues. Germline values: CDR1 SGDLS, CDR2 YYNGEE. J lost 7 bases, V lost 4 bases, and 14 bases had no gene match. The complete variable domain, with remaining parts taken from reference TRBV9 and TRBJ2-1, reads DSGVTQTPKHLITATGQRVTLRCSPRSGDLSVYWYQQSLDQGLQFLIQYYNGEERAKGNILERFSAQQFPDLHSELNLSSLELGDSALYFCASSTRDSRFRNEQFFGPGTRLTVL.

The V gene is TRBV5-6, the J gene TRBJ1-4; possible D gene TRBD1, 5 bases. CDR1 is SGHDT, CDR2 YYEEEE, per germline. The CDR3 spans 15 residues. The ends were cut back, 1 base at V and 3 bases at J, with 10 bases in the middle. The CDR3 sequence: CASSLLQGPNEKLFF. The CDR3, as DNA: TGTGCCAGCAGCTTGTTGCAGGGCCCTAATGAAAAACTGTTTTTT.

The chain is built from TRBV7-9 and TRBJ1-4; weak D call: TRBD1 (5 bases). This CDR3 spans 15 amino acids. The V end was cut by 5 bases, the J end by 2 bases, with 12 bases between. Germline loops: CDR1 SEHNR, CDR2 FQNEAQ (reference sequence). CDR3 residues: CASSGSGLTNEKLFF. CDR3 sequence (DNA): TGTGCCAGCAGCGGCTCGGGGCTCACTAATGAAAAACTGTTTTTT.

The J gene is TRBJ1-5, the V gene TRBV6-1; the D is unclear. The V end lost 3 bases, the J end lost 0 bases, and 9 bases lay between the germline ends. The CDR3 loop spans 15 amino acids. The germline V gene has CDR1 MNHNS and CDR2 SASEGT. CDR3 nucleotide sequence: TGTGCCAGCAGTGACGGATTATATAGCAATCAGCCCCAGCATTTT. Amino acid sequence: CASSDGLYSNQPQHF.

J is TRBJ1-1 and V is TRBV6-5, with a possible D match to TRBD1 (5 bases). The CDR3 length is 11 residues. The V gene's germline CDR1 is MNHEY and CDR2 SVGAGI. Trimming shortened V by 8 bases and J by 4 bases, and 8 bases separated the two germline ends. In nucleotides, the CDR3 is TGTGCCAGCTTGGGGGGCACTGAAGCTTTCTTT. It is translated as CASLGGTEAFF.

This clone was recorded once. Written as DNA, the CDR3 is TGTGCCAGCACAGGACAGGGGCTTTCACCCCTCCACTTT. Amino acids: CASTGQGLSPLHF. This chain uses TRBV19 with TRBJ1-6; TRBD1 matches 9 bases. The CDR3 length is 13 residues. Trimming at V came to 9 bases and at J to 9 bases, leaving 6 bases not matched to a gene. Germline V gene data show CDR1 as LNHDA and CDR2 as SQIVND (reference sequence).

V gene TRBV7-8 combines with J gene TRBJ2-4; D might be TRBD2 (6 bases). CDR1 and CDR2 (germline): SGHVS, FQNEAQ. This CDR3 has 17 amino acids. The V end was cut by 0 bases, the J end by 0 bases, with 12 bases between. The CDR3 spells CASSLAVGGLAKNIQYF. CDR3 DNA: TGTGCCAGCAGCTTAGCGGTGGGGGGACTAGCCAAAAACATTCAGTACTTC.

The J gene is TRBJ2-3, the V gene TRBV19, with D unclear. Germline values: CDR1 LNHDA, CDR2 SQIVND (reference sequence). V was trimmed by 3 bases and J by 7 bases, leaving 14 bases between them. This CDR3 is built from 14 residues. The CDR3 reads CASSMPNLQHTQYF. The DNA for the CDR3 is TGTGCCAGTAGTATGCCCAACCTCCAGCATACGCAGTATTTT. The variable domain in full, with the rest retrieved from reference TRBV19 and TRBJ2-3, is DGGITQSPKYLFRKEGQNVTLSCEQNLNHDAMYWYRQDPGQGLRLIYYSQIVNDFQKGDIAEGYSVSREKKESFPLTVTSAQKNPTAFYLCASSMPNLQHTQYFGPGTRLTVL.

CDR3 DNA sequence: TGTGCCAGCAGCGTAGTCGCAGGGGATTATTCACCCCTCCACTTT. This codes for CASSVVAGDYSPLHF. The chain links TRBV9 to TRBJ1-6, with a weak D call TRBD1 (6 bases). There are 15 residues in the CDR3. CDR1 and CDR2 from the germline V gene are SGDLS and YYNGEE. V lost 0 bases and J 8 bases, leaving 12 bases between the germline ends. The full variable domain, rest sourced from reference TRBV9 and TRBJ1-6, is DSGVTQTPKHLITATGQRVTLRCSPRSGDLSVYWYQQSLDQGLQFLIQYYNGEERAKGNILERFSAQQFPDLHSELNLSSLELGDSALYFCASSVVAGDYSPLHFGNGTRLTVT.

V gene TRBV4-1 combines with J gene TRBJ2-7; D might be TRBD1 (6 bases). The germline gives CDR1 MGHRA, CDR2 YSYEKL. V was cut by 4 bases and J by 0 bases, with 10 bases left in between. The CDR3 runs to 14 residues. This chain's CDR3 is CASSPRDNSYEQYF. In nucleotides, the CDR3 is TGCGCCAGCAGCCCCCGGGACAACTCCTACGAGCAGTACTTC.

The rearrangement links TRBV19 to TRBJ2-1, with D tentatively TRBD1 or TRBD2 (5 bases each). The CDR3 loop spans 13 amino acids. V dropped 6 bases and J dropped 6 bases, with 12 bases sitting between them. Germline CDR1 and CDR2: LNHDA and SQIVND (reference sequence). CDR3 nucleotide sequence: TGTGCCAGTAGATGGGCAGGGAGCAATGAGCAGTTCTTC. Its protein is CASRWAGSNEQFF.

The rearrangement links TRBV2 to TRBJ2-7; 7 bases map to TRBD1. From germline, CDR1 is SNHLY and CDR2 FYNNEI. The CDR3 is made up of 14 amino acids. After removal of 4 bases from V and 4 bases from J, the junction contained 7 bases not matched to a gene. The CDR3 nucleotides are TGTGCCAGCAGTGCCCCGGGACAGAGGTACGAGCAGTACTTC. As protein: CASSAPGQRYEQYF.

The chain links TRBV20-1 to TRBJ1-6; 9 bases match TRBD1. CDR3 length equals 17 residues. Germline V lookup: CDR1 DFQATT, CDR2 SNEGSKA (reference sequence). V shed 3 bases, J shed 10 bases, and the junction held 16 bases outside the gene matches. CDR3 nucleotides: TGCAGTGCTAGTGTAATTTCGGGACAGGGAGGGGGATCACCCCTCCACTTT. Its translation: CSASVISGQGGGSPLHF.

The CDR3 region has the DNA TGTGCCAGTAGTATCACACAGGGGGACACCGGGGAGCTGTTTTTT. This encodes CASSITQGDTGELFF. The rearrangement links TRBV19 to TRBJ2-2; TRBD1 matches 8 bases. This CDR3 has 15 residues. Trimming took 3 bases from V and 3 from J; bases not matched to a gene: 3. Germline V gene sequence: CDR1 LNHDA, CDR2 SQIVND (reference sequence).

The DNA for the CDR3 is TGTGCCAGCAGCGCCAGAGAGAAGGGACAAGACACCGGGGAGCTGTTTTTT. Encoded protein: CASSAREKGQDTGELFF. The chain links TRBV3-1 (or the pseudogene TRBV3-2) to TRBJ2-2, with D possibly matching TRBD1 (6 bases). This CDR3 has 17 amino acids. Germline-derived CDR1 and CDR2 are LGHDT and YNNKEL (reference sequence). V lost 5 bases to trimming and J lost 3 bases, with 19 bases between them.

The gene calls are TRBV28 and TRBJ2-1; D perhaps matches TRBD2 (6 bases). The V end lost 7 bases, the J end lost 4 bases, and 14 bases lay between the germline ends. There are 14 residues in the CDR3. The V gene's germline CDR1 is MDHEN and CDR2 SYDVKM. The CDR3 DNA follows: TGTGCCAGCAAAAGCCCAGGAGGGTACAATGAGCAGTTCTTC. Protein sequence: CASKSPGGYNEQFF.